Following are 29 T cell receptor beta chains from one sample sequenced in a study of blood T cell repertoires in COVID-19. Repertoires were generated with immunoSEQ multiplex PCR, while TCRdb's copy carries only in-frame clones and drops some. The sample lists 80,000 to 100,000 clones; around four fifths were seen once. The sequencing sample was made of peripheral blood. The receptors come from a human donor in a cohort sampled during active COVID-19.

This clone counts as medium-sized (0.01 to 0.1%). The chain employs TRBV2 and TRBJ1-5, with 8 bases identical to TRBD1. Trimming removed 3 bases from V and 0 bases from J; junction bases left unmatched: 13. The CDR3 runs 19 residues. CDR1 is SNHLY and CDR2 is FYNNEI in the germline V gene. The CDR3 nucleotides read TGTGCCAGCAGTGAGGGACAGGCAACCCTTATATTTAGCAATCAGCCCCAGCATTTT. It is translated as CASSEGQATLIFSNQPQHF.

In regard to this clone: In the same sample, other DNA sequences code for this CDR3. V is TRBV10-3 and J is TRBJ2-7, with D hard to call. The germline V gene has CDR1 ENHRY and CDR2 SYGVKD. The CDR3 is made up of 12 amino acids. Trimming took 4 bases from V and 0 from J, leaving 4 bases between them. CDR3 DNA: TGTGCCATCAGTGTCTCCTCCTACGAGCAGTACTTC. Translation: CAISVSSYEQYF.

The chain recombines TRBV30 with TRBJ1-5, with D possibly TRBD1 on 5 matching bases. The CDR3 sequence is 14 residues long. Between the trimmed V and J ends, which lost 2 bases and 3 bases, there was a span of 11 bases. CDR1 is GTSNPN, CDR2 SVGIG, per germline (reference sequence). The CDR3, as DNA: TGTGCCTGGAGTCTAGGGGTTCTCAATCAGCCCCAGCATTTT. This gives the protein CAWSLGVLNQPQHF.

The CDR3 DNA follows: TGTGCCACCCACAGGGGACTGAACACTGAAGCTTTCTTT. This sequence encodes CATHRGLNTEAFF. The chain uses TRBV2 and TRBJ1-1; TRBD1 matches at 7 bases. Unmatched junction bases numbered 5, after V lost 10 bases and J lost 0 bases. The germline gives CDR1 SNHLY, CDR2 FYNNEI. The CDR3 has 13 amino acids.

This sequence joins TRBV3-1 (or the pseudogene TRBV3-2) and TRBJ2-7; 14 bases agree with TRBD2. The CDR3 is 15 amino acids. V gave up 4 bases and J gave up 7 bases; unmatched junction bases: 6. CDR1 LGHDT and CDR2 YNNKEL come from the germline V gene (reference sequence). For the CDR3, the DNA is TGTGCCAGCAGCCGTAGGGGACTAGCGGGAGTTGAGCAGTACTTC. This sequence encodes CASSRRGLAGVEQYF.

The V call is TRBV19, the J call TRBJ1-2; no firm D call. V dropped 3 bases and J dropped 4 bases, with 15 bases sitting between them. The CDR3 covers 15 residues. From germline, CDR1 is LNHDA and CDR2 SQIVND (reference sequence). CDR3 amino acids: CASSMGVRGGYGYTF. CDR3 nucleotides: TGTGCCAGTAGTATGGGCGTCCGGGGAGGCTATGGCTACACCTTC. Drawing the rest from reference TRBV19 and TRBJ1-2, the complete variable domain is DGGITQSPKYLFRKEGQNVTLSCEQNLNHDAMYWYRQDPGQGLRLIYYSQIVNDFQKGDIAEGYSVSREKKESFPLTVTSAQKNPTAFYLCASSMGVRGGYGYTFGSGTRLTVV.

V is TRBV28 and J is TRBJ2-3; 7 nucleotides align to TRBD2. Losses at the gene ends were 10 bases for V and 3 bases for J; bases not matched to a gene: 13. CDR1 and CDR2 from the germline V gene are MDHEN and SYDVKM. The CDR3 totals 15 residues. The CDR3 DNA follows: TGTGCCATACAAGCGGGATCGGCCACTACAGATACGCAGTATTTT. Protein sequence: CAIQAGSATTDTQYF.

The V call is TRBV18, the J call TRBJ1-2, with a tentative D call TRBD1 (5 bases). Trimming took off 5 bases at V and 7 bases at J, with 26 bases between the two ends. This CDR3 region has 17 residues. CDR1 is KGHSH and CDR2 is LQKENI in the germline V gene. As DNA, the CDR3 is TGTGCCAGCTCATCATTAAGTCAACAGGCCTCATTGGGTGGCTACACCTTC. Translating gives CASSSLSQQASLGGYTF.

This clone was seen more than once but under ten times. The gene calls are TRBV30 and TRBJ2-1; 10 bases are a match to TRBD2. CDR3 size: 14 residues. J lost 7 bases, V lost 4 bases, and 7 bases had no gene match. CDR1 and CDR2 (germline): GTSNPN, SVGIG (reference sequence). CDR3 sequence: CAWNRLAGENEQFF. The DNA of the CDR3 is TGTGCCTGGAACCGCCTAGCGGGGGAAAATGAGCAGTTCTTC.

This chain joins TRBV9 and TRBJ2-2; D is perhaps TRBD1 (6 bases). CDR3 size: 17 residues. The germline V and J ends were trimmed by 0 bases and 3 bases, with 15 bases remaining between them. Germline loops: CDR1 SGDLS, CDR2 YYNGEE. CDR3 nucleotide sequence: TGTGCCAGCAGCGTAGAGGTAGGGGGAAGGGACACCGGGGAGCTGTTTTTT. Its translation is CASSVEVGGRDTGELFF.

This chain uses TRBV7-3 with TRBJ1-3; no firm D call. The CDR3 consists of 14 residues. Trimming stripped 3 bases from V and 0 bases from J, with 6 bases between. The germline CDR1 and CDR2 sequences are SGHTA and FQGTGA. The CDR3 bases are TGTGCCAGCAGCTTTACAGCCTCTGGAAACACCATATATTTT. As protein: CASSFTASGNTIYF.

The chain links TRBV6-5 to TRBJ2-1, with 7 nucleotides matching TRBD1. This CDR3 comprises 14 residues. J was trimmed by 14 bases and V by 4 bases; bases with no gene match: 14. CDR1 and CDR2 (germline): MNHEY, SVGAGI. The chain's CDR3 is CASSSSLDQGVEFF. In DNA form, the CDR3 reads TGTGCCAGCAGTTCCTCCCTCGACCAGGGGGTCGAGTTCTTC.

V usage is TRBV5-6 and J usage is TRBJ2-3; maybe TRBD2 (6 bases). Germline lookup yields CDR1 SGHDT and CDR2 YYEEEE. The CDR3 sequence is 13 residues long. V was cut by 2 bases and J by 9 bases, with 13 bases left in between. The DNA for the CDR3 is TGTGCCAGCAGCTTAGAGCGGCGGGACACGCAGTATTTT. Translation: CASSLERRDTQYF.

The V gene is TRBV2, the J gene TRBJ1-2; perhaps TRBD1 as D (6 bases). This CDR3 has 13 amino acids. V was cut by 5 bases and J by 3 bases, with 10 bases left in between. Germline CDR1 is SNHLY and CDR2 is FYNNEI. CDR3 sequence: CASSQQGDYGYTF. For the CDR3, the DNA is TGTGCCAGCAGTCAACAGGGTGACTATGGCTACACCTTC.

The table lists this clone with a few counts. This chain connects TRBV11-2 to TRBJ1-2, with D possibly TRBD1 on 5 matching bases. Deletions cut 0 bases from V and 2 bases from J, with 10 bases between. The CDR3 covers 15 residues. From germline, CDR1 is SGHAT and CDR2 FQNNGV. The CDR3: CASSLEAGPNYGYTF. In nucleotides, the CDR3 is TGTGCCAGCAGCTTAGAGGCAGGGCCAAACTATGGCTACACCTTC.

The rearrangement joins TRBV28 to TRBJ2-3, with D maybe TRBD2 (5 bases). V lost 3 bases, J lost 1 base, and 17 bases lay in between. Germline-derived CDR1 and CDR2 are MDHEN and SYDVKM. The CDR3 consists of 17 residues. In DNA form, the CDR3 reads TGTGCCAGCAGTTTGATTGGGCGGGCTAAAGGCACAGATACGCAGTATTTT. It specifies CASSLIGRAKGTDTQYF.

The chain has TRBV19 and TRBJ1-5, with 7 bases matching TRBD1. Germline trimming cut 3 bases from V and 1 base from J; bases unmatched to any gene: 9. The CDR3 extends over 17 amino acids. The germline V gene encodes CDR1 LNHDA and CDR2 SQIVND (reference sequence). CDR3 residues: CASSIGGTAWSNQPQHF. The CDR3 nucleotides are TGTGCCAGTAGTATTGGGGGGACAGCCTGGAGCAATCAGCCCCAGCATTTT.

This rearrangement joins TRBV14 to TRBJ2-6, with unresolved D. Looked up from germline, CDR1 is SGHDN and CDR2 is FVKESK. This CDR3 is built from 17 residues. Trimming shortened V by 4 bases and J by 0 bases, and 13 bases separated the two germline ends. The CDR3 reads CASSRFLPSSGANVLTF. For the CDR3, the DNA is TGTGCCAGCAGCCGGTTCCTACCAAGCTCTGGGGCCAACGTCCTGACTTTC.

This clone appeared a single time. This rearrangement joins TRBV7-9 to TRBJ1-5, with D possibly TRBD1 on 5 matching bases. This CDR3 has 15 residues. V was cut by 5 bases and J by 2 bases, with 13 bases left in between. From germline, CDR1 is SEHNR and CDR2 FQNEAQ (reference sequence). CDR3 sequence: CASSLDGAGNQPQHF. The CDR3 nucleotides read TGTGCCAGCAGCCTCGATGGGGCAGGCAATCAGCCCCAGCATTTT.

V is TRBV19 and J is TRBJ2-2; 9 bases agree with TRBD2. The ends lost 3 bases at V and 2 bases at J; junction bases unmatched: 7. Germline CDR1 and CDR2: LNHDA and SQIVND (reference sequence). The CDR3 consists of 17 residues. CDR3 bases: TGTGCCAGTAGTATTTCAGGCGGGGGGGCCAACACCGGGGAGCTGTTTTTT. This translates into CASSISGGGANTGELFF.

V usage is TRBV18 and J usage is TRBJ1-1; D is undetermined. V shed 3 bases and J shed 4 bases, with 12 bases lying between them. From germline, CDR1 is KGHSH and CDR2 LQKENI. The CDR3 is made up of 14 amino acids. CDR3 nucleotide sequence: TGTGCCAGCTCACCCTCGACCGAGGGCACTGAAGCTTTCTTT. Its protein product is CASSPSTEGTEAFF.

V and J are TRBV5-4 and TRBJ2-2; D possibly corresponds to TRBD2 (6 bases). V lost 1 base, J lost 4 bases, and 14 bases lay in between. The germline CDR1 and CDR2 sequences are SGHNT and YYREEE (reference sequence). The CDR3 is made up of 16 amino acids. The CDR3 DNA follows: TGTGCCAGCAGCTTGTTCGGGGGACGTGGCACCGGGGAGCTGTTTTTT. Translating it yields CASSLFGGRGTGELFF. Combining the CDR3 with reference TRBV5-4 and TRBJ2-2 gives the whole variable domain ETGVTQSPTHLIKTRGQQVTLRCSSQSGHNTVSWYQQALGQGPQFIFQYYREEENGRGNFPPRFSGLQFPNYSSELNVNALELDDSALYLCASSLFGGRGTGELFFGEGSRLTVL.

J is TRBJ2-4 and V is TRBV10-2; D not certain. V dropped 3 bases and J dropped 0 bases, with 9 bases sitting between them. Germline V gene lookup returns CDR1 WSHSY and CDR2 SAAADI. The CDR3 consists of 15 residues. CDR3 sequence: CASSDLAVAKNIQYF. In DNA form, the CDR3 reads TGCGCCAGCAGTGATCTTGCGGTAGCCAAAAACATTCAGTACTTC.

This clone was seen a single time. The chain couples TRBV4-1 to TRBJ1-3, with no clear D. The CDR3 covers 16 residues. Germline V gives CDR1 MGHRA, CDR2 YSYEKL. The V gene lost 0 bases and the J gene lost 0 bases, with 9 bases spanning the gap. CDR3 coding DNA: TGCGCCAGCAGCCAAGAACGTAGCTTCTCTGGAAACACCATATATTTT. Amino acid sequence: CASSQERSFSGNTIYF.

The chain has TRBV11-2 and TRBJ2-7; weak D call: TRBD1 (6 bases). Trimming shortened V by 1 base and J by 9 bases, and 10 bases separated the two germline ends. CDR1 is SGHAT and CDR2 is FQNNGV in the germline V gene. The length of the CDR3 is 12 residues. The CDR3 is CASSLAQGRQYF. Written as DNA, the CDR3 is TGTGCCAGCAGCTTAGCACAGGGACGGCAGTACTTC.

J is TRBJ1-5 and V is TRBV12-3 or TRBV12-4; D ambiguous. V was clipped by 3 bases and J by 4 bases, with 7 bases between them. The CDR3 is 13 amino acids. The CDR3, as DNA: TGTGCCAGCAGTTTCGTGTCTAATCAGCCCCAGCATTTT. Amino acid sequence: CASSFVSNQPQHF.

This rearrangement joins TRBV5-4 to TRBJ2-7; D perhaps matches TRBD1 (5 bases). V was cut by 4 bases and J by 0 bases, with 14 bases left in between. This CDR3 spans 15 amino acids. Per germline, CDR1 SGHNT and CDR2 YYREEE (reference sequence). The CDR3: CASSRPGASSYEQYF. Written as DNA, the CDR3 is TGTGCCAGCAGCCGACCTGGGGCTAGCTCCTACGAGCAGTACTTC.

The rearrangement links TRBV10-2 to TRBJ2-7; 10 bases line up with TRBD2. Per germline, CDR1 WSHSY and CDR2 SAAADI. J was trimmed by 6 bases and V by 0 bases; bases with no gene match: 8. CDR3 size: 16 residues. In nucleotides, the CDR3 is TGCGCCAGCAGTGAGTCCAGGCTAGCGGGAGCTGGCGAGCAGTACTTC. It yields the protein CASSESRLAGAGEQYF.

V is TRBV7-9 and J is TRBJ1-1; 7 bases line up with TRBD1. Germline-derived CDR1 and CDR2 are SEHNR and FQNEAQ (reference sequence). V was pared by 6 bases and J by 5 bases, with 9 bases of the junction left unmatched. The CDR3 is 14 residues long. CDR3 sequence (DNA): TGTGCCAGCAGATCCGACAGGGCGATAACTGAAGCTTTCTTT. Protein sequence: CASRSDRAITEAFF.